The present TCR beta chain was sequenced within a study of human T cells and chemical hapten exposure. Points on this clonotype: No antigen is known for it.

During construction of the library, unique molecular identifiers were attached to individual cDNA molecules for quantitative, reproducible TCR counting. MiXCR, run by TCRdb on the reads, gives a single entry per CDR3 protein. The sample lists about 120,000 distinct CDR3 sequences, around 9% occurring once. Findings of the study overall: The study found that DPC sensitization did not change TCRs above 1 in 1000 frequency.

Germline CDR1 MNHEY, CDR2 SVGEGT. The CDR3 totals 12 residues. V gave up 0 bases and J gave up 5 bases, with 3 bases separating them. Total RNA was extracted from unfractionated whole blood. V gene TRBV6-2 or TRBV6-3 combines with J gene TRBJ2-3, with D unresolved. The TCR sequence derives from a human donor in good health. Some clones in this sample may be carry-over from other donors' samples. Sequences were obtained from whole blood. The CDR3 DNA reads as TGTGCCAGCAGTTACTCGAAAGATACGCAGTATTTT. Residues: CASSYSKDTQYF.